The 22 T cell receptor beta chains below come from one sample, sequenced in a study of shared clonotypes between healthy human individuals. The method was immunoSEQ multiplex PCR; TCRdb's version includes in-frame clones alone and lacks a portion of them. The sample holds under 1,100,000 clones, around 82% seen once. The sample taken for sequencing was memory CD4+ T cells from PBMCs. Sample subset: CD45RA-negative fraction. These receptors originate from a man between 18 and 35 years old in good health. Some clones in this sample may be carry-over from other donors' samples.

The gene calls are TRBV30 and TRBJ1-4; D gene unclear. The V and J ends lost 3 bases and 3 bases respectively, with 14 bases between them. Germline V lookup: CDR1 GTSNPN, CDR2 SVGIG (reference sequence). CDR3 length equals 15 residues. The CDR3 DNA reads TGTGCCTGGAGAGAAACGGCCTCCCCTAATGAAAAACTGTTTTTT. Translated, it gives CAWRETASPNEKLFF.

V gene TRBV25-1 combines with J gene TRBJ1-1, with D unclear. The germline V gene encodes CDR1 MGHDK and CDR2 SYGVNS. Trimming took 2 bases from V and 5 from J, leaving 3 bases between them. The CDR3 extends over 11 amino acids. The CDR3 DNA reads TGTGCCAGCAGTGAAGTGACTGAAGCTTTCTTT. This translates into CASSEVTEAFF. Full variable domain (remainder filled in from reference TRBV25-1 and TRBJ1-1): EADIYQTPRYLVIGTGKKITLECSQTMGHDKMYWYQQDPGMELHLIHYSYGVNSTEKGDLSSESTVSRIRTEHFPLTLESARPSHTSQYLCASSEVTEAFFGQGTRLTVV.

With respect to this clone: In the same sample, other DNA sequences code for this CDR3. The chain carries TRBV5-1 and TRBJ2-5; D is ambiguous. Germline CDR1 is SGHRS and CDR2 is YFSETQ. The CDR3 length is 13 residues. V lost 2 bases and J 5 bases, leaving 10 bases between the germline ends. The CDR3 region is CASSLVPGETQYF. Here the CDR3 DNA reads TGCGCCAGCAGCTTAGTGCCCGGGGAGACCCAGTACTTC.

This chain connects TRBV28 to TRBJ1-5, with 7 bases lining up with TRBD1. Germline trimming cut 7 bases from V and 7 bases from J; bases unmatched to any gene: 7. Per germline, CDR1 MDHEN and CDR2 SYDVKM. The CDR3 length is 13 residues. CDR3 sequence reads: CASTLNRGQPQHF. The CDR3 DNA reads as TGTGCCAGCACTCTAAACAGGGGCCAGCCCCAGCATTTT.

This chain joins TRBV6-6 and TRBJ2-7; 13 bases fit TRBD2. This CDR3 is 14 amino acids long. The junction had 6 bases not matched to a gene; V was cut back by 6 bases and J by 7 bases. Germline lookup yields CDR1 MNHNY and CDR2 SVGAGI (reference sequence). The CDR3 reads CASRIPGLAGEQYF. DNA of the CDR3: TGTGCCAGCAGGATACCGGGACTAGCGGGAGAGCAGTACTTC.

The chain joins TRBV7-2 to TRBJ2-7; weak D call: TRBD2 (6 bases). Germline loops: CDR1 SGHTA, CDR2 FQGNSA. CDR3 length: 14 residues. V was trimmed by 1 base and J by 4 bases, leaving 11 bases between them. DNA for the CDR3: TGTGCCAGCAGCTTAGTAGCGGTCCGTTACGAGCAGTACTTC. The encoded protein is CASSLVAVRYEQYF.

The genes are TRBV5-1 and TRBJ2-3, with 10 bases matching TRBD2. This CDR3 has 18 amino acids. The ends lost 2 bases at V and 2 bases at J; junction bases unmatched: 11. Germline V gene lookup returns CDR1 SGHRS and CDR2 YFSETQ. Here the CDR3 DNA reads TGCGCCAGCAGCTTAGGGCTAGCGGGGGCTCCCATCACAGATACGCAGTATTTT. It specifies CASSLGLAGAPITDTQYF. Complete variable domain (other parts from reference TRBV5-1 and TRBJ2-3): KAGVTQTPRYLIKTRGQQVTLSCSPISGHRSVSWYQQTPGQGLQFLFEYFSETQRNKGNFPGRFSGRQFSNSRSEMNVSTLELGDSALYLCASSLGLAGAPITDTQYFGPGTRLTVL.

The chain carries TRBV9 and TRBJ2-7; D is ambiguous. This CDR3 region has 13 residues. V lost 0 bases and J lost 3, with 7 bases in between. Germline V CDR1 and CDR2: SGDLS, YYNGEE. The CDR3 sequence is CASSVAARYEQYF. The CDR3 DNA follows: TGTGCCAGCAGCGTAGCCGCCCGCTACGAGCAGTACTTC. The variable domain in full, with the rest retrieved from reference TRBV9 and TRBJ2-7, is DSGVTQTPKHLITATGQRVTLRCSPRSGDLSVYWYQQSLDQGLQFLIQYYNGEERAKGNILERFSAQQFPDLHSELNLSSLELGDSALYFCASSVAARYEQYFGPGTRLTVT.

The chain joins TRBV6-5 to TRBJ2-6; possible D gene TRBD2, 6 bases. Germline CDR1 is MNHEY and CDR2 is SVGAGI. The CDR3 covers 15 residues. V dropped 7 bases and J dropped 5 bases, with 15 bases sitting between them. CDR3 loop: CASNNGGPWANVLTF. CDR3 nucleotides: TGTGCCAGCAATAACGGGGGACCGTGGGCCAACGTCCTGACTTTC.

V gene TRBV7-3 combines with J gene TRBJ2-1; 8 bases are shared with TRBD2. Germline V lookup: CDR1 SGHTA, CDR2 FQGTGA. The CDR3 covers 12 residues. V lost 8 bases, J lost 7 bases, and 4 bases stayed unmatched. DNA of the CDR3: TGTGCCAGCGGAAGCGGGGGTAATGAGCAGTTCTTC. Amino acid sequence: CASGSGGNEQFF.

This clone came up a few times. The chain uses TRBV5-1 and TRBJ2-3; maybe TRBD1 (6 bases). Germline V gene data show CDR1 as SGHRS and CDR2 as YFSETQ. V was shortened by 4 bases and J by 4 bases, with 16 bases between the two germline ends. The CDR3 consists of 15 residues. CDR3 sequence reads: CASSRDTELADTQYF. For the CDR3, the DNA is TGCGCCAGCAGCAGGGACACGGAACTCGCAGATACGCAGTATTTT.

This clone was found once. The chain couples TRBV11-1 to TRBJ2-1; 12 bases line up with TRBD2. Germline V lookup: CDR1 SGHAT, CDR2 FQDESV (reference sequence). Losses at the gene ends were 5 bases for V and 10 bases for J; bases not matched to a gene: 12. This CDR3 spans 16 amino acids. The CDR3 DNA reads as TGTGCCAGCAGCCCTCCGAGACTAGCGGGAGTAGGAGAGCAGTTCTTC. Its translation is CASSPPRLAGVGEQFF.

The V call is TRBV5-4, the J call TRBJ2-1; 7 nucleotides line up with TRBD1. V shed 4 bases, J shed 3 bases, and the junction held 13 bases outside the gene matches. The CDR3 runs to 17 residues. Germline CDR1 and CDR2: SGHNT and YYREEE (reference sequence). This chain's CDR3 is CASSRRTGTAIYNEQFF. The CDR3 nucleotides are TGTGCCAGCAGCCGAAGGACCGGGACAGCAATCTACAATGAGCAGTTCTTC.

V usage is TRBV30 and J usage is TRBJ1-2, with a weak D call TRBD1 (5 bases). CDR3 length: 14 residues. Germline V lookup: CDR1 GTSNPN, CDR2 SVGIG (reference sequence). V dropped 0 bases and J dropped 5 bases, with 13 bases sitting between them. The chain's CDR3 is CAWSVRGDRYGYTF. Written as DNA, the CDR3 is TGTGCCTGGAGTGTACGGGGGGATCGGTATGGCTACACCTTC. The full variable domain, in which reference TRBV30 and TRBJ1-2 provide the parts outside the CDR3, is SQTIHQWPATLVQPVGSPLSLECTVEGTSNPNLYWYRQAAGRGLQLLFYSVGIGQISSEVPQNLSASRPQDRQFILSSKKLLLSDSGFYLCAWSVRGDRYGYTFGSGTRLTVV.

V is TRBV11-2 and J is TRBJ1-1; D not resolved. V lost 3 bases to trimming and J lost 6 bases, with 20 bases between them. In germline, CDR1 is SGHAT, CDR2 FQNNGV. The CDR3 is 16 residues long. CDR3: CASSLKSWYPGAEAFF. The CDR3, as DNA: TGTGCCAGCAGCTTGAAATCTTGGTACCCTGGAGCTGAAGCTTTCTTT.

This clone came up a few times. The V and J genes are TRBV5-1 and TRBJ2-1; TRBD1 agrees at 9 bases. J was trimmed by 4 bases and V by 1 base; bases with no gene match: 9. CDR3 size: 17 residues. The germline gives CDR1 SGHRS, CDR2 YFSETQ. The DNA for the CDR3 is TGCGCCAGCAGCTTGAATGCCGGGACAGGGTTATACAATGAGCAGTTCTTC. Amino acids: CASSLNAGTGLYNEQFF. The full variable domain, completed using reference TRBV5-1 and TRBJ2-1, is KAGVTQTPRYLIKTRGQQVTLSCSPISGHRSVSWYQQTPGQGLQFLFEYFSETQRNKGNFPGRFSGRQFSNSRSEMNVSTLELGDSALYLCASSLNAGTGLYNEQFFGPGTRLTVL.

This chain links TRBV4-3 with TRBJ2-7, with 9 bases that match TRBD2. Trimming took 2 bases from V and 0 from J; bases not matched to a gene: 8. CDR3 length equals 17 residues. CDR1 LGHNA and CDR2 YSLEER come from the germline V gene. For the CDR3, the DNA is TGCGCCAGCAGCCAAATCACGGCGGGAGGGCGCTCCTACGAGCAGTACTTC. It is translated as CASSQITAGGRSYEQYF.

Comment on this clone: A junction end diverges from the germline sequence, so it may reflect a read error. The chain is built from TRBV18 and TRBJ2-1; perhaps TRBD1 as D (6 bases). The germline V gene has CDR1 KGHSH and CDR2 LQKENI. The CDR3 sequence is 11 residues long. The CDR3 DNA is TGTGCCAGCTCACCTGACAGGTACCAGGTCTTC. Its translation: CASSPDRYQVF.

The CDR3 protein is CASSLKWGRNTQYF. The CDR3 DNA reads as TGTGCCAGCAGCCTTAAATGGGGCCGGAATACGCAGTATTTT. This chain connects TRBV7-2 to TRBJ2-3; D is possibly TRBD1 (5 bases). With 5 bases removed from V and 7 bases from J, the gap between germline ends came to 16 bases. Per germline, CDR1 SGHTA and CDR2 FQGNSA. The CDR3 is 14 amino acids.

CDR3 DNA: TGTGCCAGCAGCTTAGGTCTGGGCGGGAACACTGAAGCTTTCTTT. Translation: CASSLGLGGNTEAFF. This chain uses TRBV7-9 with TRBJ1-1; D is uncertain. The CDR3 runs 15 residues. Germline CDR1 and CDR2: SEHNR and FQNEAQ (reference sequence). The V end lost 1 base, the J end lost 1 base, and 10 bases lay between the germline ends.

The genes are TRBV21-1 and TRBJ2-2; the DNA was not used to check the table's D call, TRBD2. TRBV21-1 is a pseudogene locus. There are 15 residues in the CDR3. CDR3 DNA sequence: TGTGCCAGCAGCCCTGGGGTGGAGGGGACCGGGGAGCTGTTTTTT. It yields the protein CASSPGVEGTGELFF.

In this sample, this clone turned up a few times. The chain carries TRBV7-8 and TRBJ1-1; D unresolved. CDR3 size: 17 residues. Germline CDR1 and CDR2: SGHVS and FQNEAQ. Trimming removed 4 bases from V and 1 base from J, with 19 bases in between. The CDR3 DNA follows: TGTGCCAGCAGCTCACCGGGTAGGCAGAGCCGGAACACTGAAGCTTTCTTT. Translation gives CASSSPGRQSRNTEAFF.